This record concerns one T cell receptor beta chain sequence. TCRdb's table, derived via immunoSEQ multiplex PCR, lists solely in-frame clones and lacks some. This table has under 300,000 clones, about four fifths appearing once. V lost 3 bases and J lost 1, with 10 bases in between. The germline V gene encodes CDR1 SEHNR and CDR2 FQNEAQ (reference sequence). CDR3 length: 16 amino acids. The data originate from a study of blood T cell repertoires in COVID-19. The sequenced sample was PBMCs or T cells enriched from blood (not recorded which). The rearrangement uses TRBV7-9 and TRBJ1-6, with D perhaps matching TRBD1 (5 bases). The source is a man over 45 who had recovered from COVID-19. The DNA of the CDR3 is TGTGCCAGCAGCTTGCAGGGAGGGTCCTATAATTCACCCCTCCACTTT. It is translated as CASSLQGGSYNSPLHF.